This TCR beta chain was profiled in a study of a mutant IDH1 vaccine in newly diagnosed glioma. Using immunoSEQ multiplex PCR, the repertoire was profiled, and TCRdb retains in-frame clones only, with some absent. The table lists more than 25,000 clones, around four fifths of them singletons. Specified time point: week 5, during vaccination. Doses consisted of 300 ug of mutant IDH1 20-mer peptide each, paired with topical imiquimod. Worth noting for this clone: Its antigen is unknown.

This CDR3 has 16 amino acids. The V gene end was trimmed by 4 bases and the J gene end by 7 bases; junction bases not matched to a gene: 12. The V gene's germline CDR1 is SGHNT and CDR2 YYREEE (reference sequence). This TCR derives from a man between 35 and 55 years old with glioma. Some clones in this sample may be carry-over from other donors' samples. The chain joins TRBV5-4 to TRBJ1-2; 11 bases align to TRBD1. Specimen: PBMCs, collected from a glioma patient whose treatment included an IDH1 peptide vaccine. CDR3 region: CASSAWPGQGAVGYTF. CDR3 nucleotides: TGTGCCAGCAGCGCCTGGCCCGGACAGGGGGCGGTTGGCTACACCTTC.